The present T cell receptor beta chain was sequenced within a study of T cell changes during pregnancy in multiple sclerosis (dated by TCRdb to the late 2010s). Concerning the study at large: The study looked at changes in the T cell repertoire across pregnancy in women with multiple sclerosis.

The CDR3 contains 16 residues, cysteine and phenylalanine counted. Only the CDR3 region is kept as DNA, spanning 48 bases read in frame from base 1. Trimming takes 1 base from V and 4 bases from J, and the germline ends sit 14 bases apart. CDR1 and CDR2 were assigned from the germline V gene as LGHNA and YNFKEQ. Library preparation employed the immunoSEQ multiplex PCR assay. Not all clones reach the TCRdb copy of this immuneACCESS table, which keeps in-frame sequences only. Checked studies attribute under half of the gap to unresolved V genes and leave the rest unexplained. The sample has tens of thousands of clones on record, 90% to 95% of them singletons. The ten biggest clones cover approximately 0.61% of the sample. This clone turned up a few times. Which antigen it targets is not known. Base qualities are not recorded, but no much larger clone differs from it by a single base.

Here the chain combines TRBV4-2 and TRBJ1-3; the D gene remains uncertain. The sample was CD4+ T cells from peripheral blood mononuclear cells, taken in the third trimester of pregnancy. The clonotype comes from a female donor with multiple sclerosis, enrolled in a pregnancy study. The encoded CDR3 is CASSQGGGFSGNTIYF. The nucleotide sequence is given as TGTGCCAGCAGCCAAGGGGGAGGGTTTTCCGGAAACACCATATATTTT.